This record looks at one TCR beta chain sequence and its context. The data originate from a study of blood T cell repertoires in COVID-19. Study in general: The United States, Italy and Spain were the sources of the acute and convalescent COVID-19 samples. Sources were T cells, B-cell-depleted T cells, or PBMCs; the material itself was cDNA or gDNA.

While infection was still active, Seattle patients were enrolled and then followed longitudinally. Assay: immunoSEQ multiplex PCR; the TCRdb copy retains only in-frame clones and omits some. This repertoire shows 250,000 to 300,000 clones, roughly 86% found once; its top ten account for 11%. Trimming cost V 2 bases and J 9 bases; bases outside gene matches: 8. Germline V CDR1 and CDR2: SGHNT, YYREEE (reference sequence). This CDR3 comprises 16 residues. Sequencing used peripheral blood. The sequence was collected from a woman in her twenties or thirties with COVID-19, enrolled during active disease. The chain couples TRBV5-4 to TRBJ1-6; 10 bases match TRBD1. CDR3 protein: CASSFFSGQGFSPLHF. The CDR3 DNA sequence: TGTGCCAGCAGCTTTTTTTCGGGACAGGGGTTTTCACCCCTCCACTTT.